This TCR beta chain was sequenced for a study of technical replicates of blood from four donors. The method was immunoSEQ multiplex PCR; TCRdb's version includes in-frame clones alone and lacks a portion of them. The table records tens of thousands of clones, roughly 91% of them present only once. This CDR3 region has 18 residues. Trimming removed 1 base at V and 0 bases at J, with 16 bases between. CDR1 and CDR2 from the germline V gene are SGHRS and YFSETQ. Sample: T cells isolated from PBMCs. The clonotype comes from a human donor in good health. Some clones in this sample may be carry-over from other donors' samples. This chain connects TRBV5-1 to TRBJ1-4, with unresolved D. CDR3 DNA: TGCGCCAGCAGCTTGTGGGGAATAAGGGAGACAACTAATGAAAAACTGTTTTTT. This codes for CASSLWGIRETTNEKLFF.